The 28 T cell receptor beta chains below come from one sample, sequenced in a study of regulatory T cells in long-lasting Graves disease. For TCR beta, libraries came from iRepertoire HTBI primers and Arm-PCR of CDR3 regions. MiXCR, run by TCRdb on the multiplex PCR reads, gives a single entry per CDR3 protein. This sample has approximately 360,000 distinct CDR3 sequences, with roughly 24% found just once. Sample time point: persistent/refractory GD, antithyroid drugs over 5 years with positive TRAb. After RNA was extracted from PBMCs, the TCR library was made from it. Sequenced material: peripheral blood mononuclear cells (PBMCs), taken when the disease was refractory, from a patient treated with antithyroid drugs. These receptors were collected from a woman aged 40 to 49 with Graves disease.

The chain recombines TRBV6-1 with TRBJ2-3; 7 bases map to TRBD2. CDR1 is MNHNS, CDR2 SASEGT, per germline. The CDR3 is 15 amino acids. Losses at the gene ends were 6 bases for V and 2 bases for J; bases not matched to a gene: 8. The DNA of the CDR3 is TGTGCCAGCAGCCCCGGGGCGGGAGTCACAGATACGCAGTATTTT. This codes for CASSPGAGVTDTQYF.

Worth noting for this clonotype: Germline and junction disagree at one end, which may indicate a read error. The gene calls are TRBV5-1 and TRBJ2-1; D is perhaps TRBD2 (6 bases). The germline gives CDR1 SGHRS, CDR2 YFSETQ. The CDR3 is 17 amino acids. The CDR3 nucleotides are TGCGCCAGCAGCTTGGACGGTCCCGCGGGGACCTACGATGAGCAGTTCTTC. Translation gives CASSLDGPAGTYDEQFF.

This clonotype has at least ten counts. This chain uses TRBV2 with TRBJ1-6, with TRBD1 identical over 10 bases. The trim removed 7 bases at V and 8 bases at J, leaving 2 bases unmatched. The CDR3 spans 13 residues. Per the germline V gene, CDR1 is SNHLY and CDR2 is FYNNEI. In DNA, the CDR3 is TGTGCCAGCATTGACAGGGGGCATTCACCCCTCCACTTT. Translating gives CASIDRGHSPLHF.

The rearrangement links TRBV28 to TRBJ2-3; no clear D. CDR1 is MDHEN, CDR2 SYDVKM, per germline. CDR3 length equals 12 residues. V was shortened by 6 bases and J by 2 bases, with 6 bases between the two germline ends. This CDR3 reads CASRRATDTQYF. The DNA for the CDR3 is TGTGCCAGCAGAAGGGCCACAGATACGCAGTATTTT.

The chain uses TRBV2 and TRBJ2-3; possibly TRBD2 for D (5 bases). The CDR3 sequence is 14 residues long. Trimming left V 6 bases short and J 1 base short, with 11 bases between. Germline-derived CDR1 and CDR2 are SNHLY and FYNNEI. The CDR3 loop reads CASSDGLRTDTQYF. CDR3 nucleotides: TGTGCCAGCAGCGATGGACTCCGCACAGATACGCAGTATTTT.

This clonotype occurred many times. The CDR3 protein is CASSEGDRGAGQPQHF. For the CDR3, the DNA is TGTGCCAGCAGTGAAGGGGACAGGGGGGCAGGTCAGCCCCAGCATTTT. The V call is TRBV6-1, the J call TRBJ1-5; 11 bases are shared with TRBD1. This CDR3 is 16 amino acids long. Germline lookup yields CDR1 MNHNS and CDR2 SASEGT. The V segment lost 1 base and the J segment 6 bases; nucleotides outside the gene matches: 5.

The chain has TRBV5-1 and TRBJ2-5; 7 bases fit TRBD2. The CDR3 extends over 16 amino acids. Germline V gives CDR1 SGHRS, CDR2 YFSETQ. Losses at the gene ends were 4 bases for V and 1 base for J; bases not matched to a gene: 10. The CDR3 reads CASSNSGLAAQETQYF. The CDR3 DNA is TGCGCCAGCAGCAATAGTGGGCTAGCGGCCCAAGAGACCCAGTACTTC.

This clonotype appeared many times. The chain is built from TRBV6-2 or TRBV6-3 and TRBJ1-5; a possible D gene is TRBD1 (5 bases). This CDR3 spans 17 amino acids. Germline values: CDR1 MNHEY, CDR2 SVGEGT. Trimming took 4 bases from V and 1 from J, leaving 17 bases between them. The CDR3 DNA sequence: TGTGCCAGCAGTTCCCCGCAGGGCGGTGGGAGCAATCAGCCCCAGCATTTT. It is translated as CASSSPQGGGSNQPQHF.

The rearrangement uses TRBV6-9 and TRBJ2-5; 8 positions match TRBD1. Trimming removed 3 bases from V and 3 bases from J; junction bases left unmatched: 18. CDR1 is MNHGY, CDR2 SVAAGI, per germline. The CDR3 sequence is 19 residues long. The CDR3 spells CASSYYGGTGTGAKETQYF. The CDR3 DNA is TGTGCCAGCAGTTACTACGGAGGGACCGGGACAGGAGCAAAAGAGACCCAGTACTTC.

The CDR3, as DNA: TGTGCCAGCAGCCAAGAGGGAACAGAGCTAGCCAAAAACATTCAGTACTTC. Translation: CASSQEGTELAKNIQYF. The chain is built from TRBV4-2 and TRBJ2-4; no reliable D call. Germline V gives CDR1 LGHNA, CDR2 YNFKEQ. The CDR3 has 17 residues. The ends were cut back, 0 bases at V and 0 bases at J, with 12 bases in the middle.

Ten or more counts support this clonotype. The chain links TRBV12-3 or TRBV12-4 to TRBJ2-7, with 8 bases aligning to TRBD2. Trimming removed 3 bases from V and 6 bases from J; junction bases left unmatched: 16. This CDR3 has 17 residues. The CDR3 nucleotides read TGTGCCAGCAGTTTTTTTTCCTCCAGCGGGAGTCTTAGCGAGCAGTACTTC. This encodes CASSFFSSSGSLSEQYF.

This clonotype was found a few times. The genes are TRBV5-6 and TRBJ2-5; D is uncertain. The J call may be incorrect, as the DNA end agrees better with TRBJ2-4. Germline V gives CDR1 SGHDT, CDR2 YYEEEE. The CDR3 has 14 residues. The CDR3 nucleotides are TGTGCCAGCAGCTTGATTGCTATTCCAAACATTCAGTACTTC. Its protein is CASSLIAIPNIQYF.

On this clonotype: The junction shows a germline mismatch at one end, possibly a read error. The gene calls are TRBV28 and TRBJ2-5; TRBD2 might be the D (5 bases). This CDR3 has 14 amino acids. From germline, CDR1 is MDHEN and CDR2 SYDVKM. Written as DNA, the CDR3 is TGTTCCAGCAGCGAGAGGACTTCCCAAGAGACCCAGTACTTC. Protein: CSSSERTSQETQYF.

The table lists this clonotype with many counts. This chain links TRBV20-1 with TRBJ1-4, with D possibly matching TRBD1 (5 bases). V was shortened by 3 bases and J by 8 bases, with 16 bases between the two germline ends. CDR3 length equals 14 residues. Germline assignment: CDR1 DFQATT and CDR2 SNEGSKA (reference sequence). DNA for the CDR3: TGCAGTGCTAGTGTGTCAGGGCGAGGGGAAAAACTGTTTTTT. The encoded protein is CSASVSGRGEKLFF.

This clonotype came up many times. The CDR3 protein is CASSPRLAGPGEQYF. CDR3 coding DNA: TGTGCCAGCAGTCCCCGACTAGCGGGGCCCGGTGAGCAGTACTTC. V gene TRBV28 combines with J gene TRBJ2-7; 11 bases fit TRBD2. V trimming: 5 bases; J trimming: 7 bases; junction bases outside the gene matches: 10. The germline V gene has CDR1 MDHEN and CDR2 SYDVKM. This CDR3 comprises 15 residues.

This clonotype came up many times. The V and J genes are TRBV6-1 and TRBJ2-7; 8 bases fit TRBD2. This CDR3 is 15 amino acids long. From germline, CDR1 is MNHNS and CDR2 SASEGT. The V and J ends lost 8 bases and 7 bases, in that order; junction bases with no gene match: 16. In nucleotides, the CDR3 is TGTGCCAGCCGGCCCCCGGGACTAGTCGCGTGGGAGCAGTACTTC. Protein sequence: CASRPPGLVAWEQYF.

This clonotype came up many times. An end of the junction does not agree with germline; a read error may underlie this. The chain employs TRBV2 and TRBJ2-5, with TRBD2 matching 8 bases. Germline V gene lookup returns CDR1 SNHLY and CDR2 FYNNEI. This CDR3 is built from 14 residues. CDR3: CTSSKSGRGETQYF. The CDR3 DNA sequence: TGTACCAGCAGTAAAAGCGGGAGAGGAGAGACCCAGTACTTC.

This clonotype was seen only a few times. The J gene is TRBJ2-7, the V gene TRBV19; D call uncertain. This CDR3 has 15 residues. Germline values: CDR1 LNHDA, CDR2 SQIVND (reference sequence). The V end was cut by 6 bases, the J end by 3 bases, with 18 bases between. The CDR3 bases are TGTGCCAGTAGGATTACTGCCGGCGGCTACTACGAGCAGTACTTC. This codes for CASRITAGGYYEQYF.

This clonotype was counted only a few times. CDR3 residues: CSAPRQVLRPGELFF. In DNA, the CDR3 is TGCAGTGCTCCCAGACAGGTGCTGAGACCCGGGGAGCTGTTTTTT. The rearrangement links TRBV20-1 to TRBJ2-2; D may be TRBD1 (6 bases). This CDR3 has 15 residues. Trimming removed 5 bases at V and 6 bases at J, with 19 bases between. CDR1 and CDR2 from the germline V gene are DFQATT and SNEGSKA (reference sequence).

This clonotype was counted at least ten times. The CDR3 bases are TGTGCCAGCAGCCGACCCCATAAGACAGGGCGGGGTGGCTACACCTTC. Translated, it gives CASSRPHKTGRGGYTF. The chain carries TRBV28 and TRBJ1-2, with 7 positions matching TRBD1. The CDR3 totals 16 residues. Germline assignment: CDR1 MDHEN and CDR2 SYDVKM. V dropped 6 bases and J dropped 7; count of bases not matched to a gene: 17.

Ten or more counts support this clonotype. The chain employs TRBV2 and TRBJ1-6, with 7 nucleotides matching TRBD1. Germline CDR1 is SNHLY and CDR2 is FYNNEI. The ends lost 4 bases at V and 10 bases at J; junction bases unmatched: 10. CDR3 length: 15 amino acids. In DNA form, the CDR3 reads TGTGCCAGCAGTGTGGAGACAGGGTGGACGTCACCCCTCCACTTT. Protein product: CASSVETGWTSPLHF.

The chain has TRBV5-1 and TRBJ2-1, with D unresolved. V was shortened by 1 base and J by 5 bases, with 13 bases between the two germline ends. The CDR3 covers 15 residues. Germline V gene sequence: CDR1 SGHRS, CDR2 YFSETQ. The CDR3 reads CASSLSARADNEQFF. The DNA for the CDR3 is TGCGCCAGCAGCTTGTCCGCTCGCGCGGACAATGAGCAGTTCTTC.

This clonotype came up many times. The chain joins TRBV20-1 to TRBJ1-6; 9 bases fit TRBD1. The CDR3 covers 15 residues. Germline V lookup: CDR1 DFQATT, CDR2 SNEGSKA (reference sequence). V shed 0 bases and J 6 bases; nucleotides not matched to a gene: 3. The CDR3 DNA follows: TGCAGTGCTAGAGATCCGGGACAGGGTAATTCACCCCTCCACTTT. Its protein product is CSARDPGQGNSPLHF.

This clonotype was detected once. The V and J genes are TRBV28 and TRBJ2-1; the D gene is possibly TRBD2 (6 bases). The germline gives CDR1 MDHEN, CDR2 SYDVKM. The CDR3 is 15 amino acids. V was cut by 3 bases and J by 4 bases, with 13 bases left in between. In DNA form, the CDR3 reads TGTGCCAGCAGTTTCGGGACTTCTTCTTACAATGAGCAGTTCTTC. Residues: CASSFGTSSYNEQFF. The whole variable domain, remainder taken from reference TRBV28 and TRBJ2-1, is DVKVTQSSRYLVKRTGEKVFLECVQDMDHENMFWYRQDPGLGLRLIYFSYDVKMKEKGDIPEGYSVSREKKERFSLILESASTNQTSMYLCASSFGTSSYNEQFFGPGTRLTVL.

For this clonotype: Sequence at one end of the junction differs from germline and may be a read error. The V and J genes are TRBV3-1 and TRBJ2-5; D not certain. The length of the CDR3 is 14 residues. The germline V gene encodes CDR1 LGHDT and CDR2 YNNKEL (reference sequence). Here the CDR3 reads CANSPLALQETQYF. The CDR3 nucleotides are TGTGCCAACAGCCCTTTGGCCCTCCAAGAGACCCAGTACTTC.

CDR3 amino acids: CAWSRGLAGVSGEQYF. In DNA, the CDR3 is TGTGCCTGGAGTCGAGGACTAGCGGGAGTCTCGGGCGAGCAGTACTTC. The chain recombines TRBV30 with TRBJ2-7; 13 nucleotides line up with TRBD2. The germline V gene has CDR1 GTSNPN and CDR2 SVGIG (reference sequence). This CDR3 is built from 16 residues. Losses at the gene ends were 2 bases for V and 6 bases for J; bases not matched to a gene: 10.

The chain has TRBV7-3 and TRBJ1-1, with a possible D match to TRBD1 (5 bases). The CDR3 is made up of 13 amino acids. Looked up from germline, CDR1 is SGHTA and CDR2 is FQGTGA. Trimming left V 4 bases short and J 6 bases short, with 12 bases between. CDR3 region: CASSSSGTSEAFF. CDR3 coding DNA: TGTGCCAGCAGCTCTTCTGGGACCTCTGAAGCTTTCTTT.

Many counts were recorded for this clonotype. The V gene is TRBV28, the J gene TRBJ1-1; D is unresolved. This CDR3 region has 13 residues. Germline CDR1 MDHEN, CDR2 SYDVKM. V was shortened by 3 bases and J by 7 bases, with 12 bases between the two germline ends. CDR3 region: CASSFDGSIEAFF. As DNA, the CDR3 is TGTGCCAGCAGTTTTGATGGGTCTATTGAAGCTTTCTTT. Using reference TRBV28 and TRBJ1-1 for the parts outside the CDR3, the full variable domain is DVKVTQSSRYLVKRTGEKVFLECVQDMDHENMFWYRQDPGLGLRLIYFSYDVKMKEKGDIPEGYSVSREKKERFSLILESASTNQTSMYLCASSFDGSIEAFFGQGTRLTVV.